This record concerns one TCR beta chain sequence. The entry originates in a study of CD8+CD57+ T cells in acquired aplastic anemia. TCR beta VDJ and CDR3 were profiled, and genomic DNA was the template. Each CDR3 protein is one row after TCRdb ran MiXCR on the reads. In the table there are 200,000 or so distinct CDR3 sequences, approximately 60% of which are singletons. Germline-derived CDR1 and CDR2 are SQVTM and ANQGSEA. This CDR3 spans 12 amino acids. Trimming cost V 6 bases and J 1 base, with 9 bases left between them. Sequencing was done on patients that had shown CD8+CD57+ cell expansion by flow cytometry.

This rearrangement joins TRBV29-1 to TRBJ1-1; D gene unclear. Material for sequencing was sorted CD4+, CD8+, or CD8+CD57+ T cells (not recorded which) from PBMCs. This sequence originates from a human donor with aplastic anemia. CDR3 coding DNA: TGCAGCGTGACACATGGGAACACTGAAGCTTTCTTT. This translates into CSVTHGNTEAFF.